This T cell receptor beta chain was identified in a study of naive and memory T cell subsets (dated 2017 in TCRdb). Context from the whole study: Sorted naive and memory T cell subsets from peripheral blood were analyzed in the study using a UMI-based, open-source pipeline for TCR alpha and beta sequencing. The results of the functional CMV T cell responses matched the IgG serology results in every case. RNA was DNase-treated and reverse transcribed with TCR constant-region primers, mostly using SuperScript III.

From the second PCR step onward, the TCR alpha chain libraries and the TCR beta chain libraries were amplified separately. To determine each donor's CMV status, fresh PBMCs were stimulated overnight with CMV viral lysate, and IFNgamma production from CD4+ T cells was then assessed. CD4 T cells were positively selected using Miltenyi beads, after which CD8 T cells were positively selected from the CD4-negative fraction. Cells stained for CD3, CD4, CD8, CD45RA, CD27 and a live/dead dye were sorted on a BD Aria II into four subsets by CD45RA and CD27. Blood was obtained from three healthy volunteers, and the blood from each volunteer was fractionated into CD4 and CD8 T cells and subsequently into four differentiation subsets. Approximately 120 ml of peripheral blood was collected from each donor, and PBMC were isolated by Ficoll-Paque PLUS density-gradient centrifugation. After sorting, cells were lysed in RLT buffer, RNA was extracted using a Qiagen RNeasy kit, and the extracted RNA was stored at -80 degrees C.

Library preparation employed UMI-ligation and nested PCR. The beta constant-region primer was an equimolar mix of two oligonucleotides covering both TRBC1 and TRBC2. A single-stranded oligonucleotide bearing the SP2 primer plus a 12-nucleotide UMI was ligated onto the 3' end of the cDNA by T4 RNA ligase 1. Four rounds of PCR, combining the SP2 primer with nested alpha and beta constant-region primers, were used to amplify the ligated cDNA. Incubation of the ligation reaction was carried out at 16 degrees C for about 18-25 hours. PCR2 was usually performed as a SYBR Green qPCR and halted at a preset threshold so that over-amplification would not occur. All purifications after the first were performed with Agencourt AMPure XP magnetic beads. Libraries were quantified by Qubit and checked on a TapeStation, with a main peak expected near 650 bp. The pooled libraries were sequenced on an Illumina MiSeq using v2 2x251 paired-end kits, which usually yielded roughly 0.9-2.3 million reads per sample. Libraries were pooled at about 4.3 nM per sample, and about 4.5-7% PhiX was added to improve cluster recognition. From the authors' description of their analysis: FASTQ reads processed by Demultiplexor were assigned V and J genes by Decombinator through tag matching that tolerated a single base-pair mismatch. By using UMIs, Collapsinator corrected both sequencing errors and the frequency errors caused by PCR heterogeneity. TCRs were translated and CDR3s were extracted from the conserved cysteine to the FGXG phenylalanine by CDR3Translator, with non-productive sequences being flagged. Gini, Shannon entropy and inverse Simpson indices were computed after subsampling the repertoires to the same number of UMI-defined TCRs. Clonotype abundance distributions were fitted to a power law by maximum likelihood within the linear range. When run on a single naive CD8 sample, MIGEC and the pipeline yielded similar UMI counts, similar unique TCR numbers and similar clonal distributions. One analysis removed from the naive repertoire any naive TCRs that were also found in any memory subset from the same donor. A set of some 7,000 CMV-associated CDR3 sequences, compiled from VDJdb and a published dataset, was used to search the repertoires. In TCRdb, the public reads were trimmed at Q25 with fastp and aligned with MiXCR, with productive beta chains retained. Merged by CDR3 protein, the rows form single entries marked with the most common genes and DNA. These V and J calls derive from TCRdb rather than the authors' analysis. Present in this sample are 120,000 to 150,000 distinct CDR3 sequences, over 15% of which were seen just once. The leading ten clones occupy more than 0.13% of the sample.

What the study reported, not specific to this receptor: After error correction, over 95% of naive TCR sequences appeared only once, giving much steeper abundance distributions than memory subsets. RNA-based TCR counts may be influenced by expression changes linked to T cell activation and differentiation. The repertoire findings for the naive and memory subsets could not be validated against a ground truth because none was available. TCR abundance followed a power law with an exponent that was different for naive and memory subsets but consistent across the three individuals. In both CD4 and CD8 cells, the Gini index increased while Shannon and inverse Simpson diversity decreased from naive through CM, EM and EMRA. Naive repertoires, especially CD8, contained a few larger clonotypes, possibly memory cells re-expressing CD45RA. Each clonotype was defined as a single alpha or beta chain sequence rather than as a paired alpha/beta receptor.

From the cysteine up to the phenylalanine, the CDR3 has a length of 15 residues. The retained sequence is limited to the CDR3, 45 bases, with the frame set at the first base. Based on the germline V gene (reference sequence), the CDR1 and CDR2 sequences are MNHEY and SMNVEV. V is clipped by 2 bases and J by 3 bases, and the sequence between their germline boundaries is 11 bases long. On this clonotype itself: The specificity of this receptor is unknown. Qualities for individual bases were not recorded, and no much larger clone is one base off.

The sequence links TRBV27 to TRBJ1-5; too little of a D gene remains to name it. The sequenced sample was naive CD4+ T cells from blood. The cell subset or site tag for this specimen amounts to: naive T cells, CD45RA high CD27+. The TCR comes from a human donor in good health. Here the CDR3 is given as CASSLSGSYNQPQHF. In nucleotides, the sequence is TGTGCCAGCAGTTTAAGTGGCAGCTACAATCAGCCCCAGCATTTT.